This TCR beta chain derives from a study of beta chain features in type 1 diabetes. Study-wide points: In all four CD4+ subsets, TCRB CDR3 length was significantly, moderately reduced in type 1 diabetes.

This CDR3 has 16 residues. Per the germline V gene, CDR1 is SGHDT and CDR2 is YYEEEE. V was shortened by 3 bases and J by 7 bases, with 19 bases between the two germline ends. This clone was seen more than once but under ten times. Its antigen is not known. Sequencing targeted expressed TCRB transcripts, as all isolated RNA had been reverse transcribed. Average reads for naive, central memory and regulatory T cell samples were roughly 3.4 million. Profiling relied on immunoSEQ multiplex PCR, and the TCRdb table lists in-frame clones only, not all of them. The profile covers about 700,000 clones, with around 15% appearing a single time and 0.022% taken by the ten largest.

V and J are TRBV5-6 and TRBJ1-4, with D hard to call. Source material: naive CD4+ T cells from blood. The clonotype originates from a man younger than 30 with type 1 diabetes. The CDR3 loop reads CASSSPRGFESEKLFF. For the CDR3, the DNA is TGTGCCAGCAGCTCTCCTCGCGGGTTTGAGAGTGAAAAACTGTTTTTT.